This T cell receptor (beta chain) was obtained from a study of OX40 agonist ivuxolimab in advanced cancers. About the study: The study reported partial responses in three patients: one hepatocellular carcinoma, two cutaneous melanoma.

The study sampled blood at baseline, cycle 4 day 1, and cycle 7 day 1. Assay used: immunoSEQ multiplex PCR; TCRdb lists only in-frame clones, some missing. The sample records about 82,000 clones, about 86% being singletons. The CDR3 runs to 14 residues. V dropped 4 bases and J dropped 4 bases, with 13 bases sitting between them. The source is an adult with an advanced solid tumor such as melanoma, head and neck, liver or kidney cancer. The chain uses TRBV7-1 and TRBJ1-2; D is ambiguous. TRBV7-1 is an ORF, and what it does is uncertain. The sequencing here drew on CD4+ or CD8+ T cells sorted from blood, taken in a trial of the OX40 agonist ivuxolimab. The DNA of the CDR3 is TGTGCCAGCAGCTTAGATGGGCAAGGCTATGGCTACACCTTC. It translates to CASSLDGQGYGYTF.